The sequence of this T cell receptor beta chain was determined in a study of blood T cells in healthy people across ages (dated by TCRdb to 2014 to 2015). Notes on the research overall: In model experiments, template switching captured about one uniquely barcoded TCR beta cDNA molecule for every two T cells. Age-related changes in TCR beta repertoire diversity were measured in the study by deep sequencing normalized with unique cDNA molecular identifiers. The donors were split into four age groups: young (average about 16 years), middle-aged (roughly 39), aged (approximately 60) and long-lived (roughly 77). To avoid experimental bias, donors of different ages were spread randomly across the sequencing lanes. For two donors (one aged 18 to 30 and one aged 80 or older), the study analyzed two additional independent replicas of 1 million unique cDNA reads from the same blood draw. The full study reports these points: Because the CMV infection status of the donors was unknown, age-related changes in expanded clonotypes may potentially have been confounded. Estimates of total diversity from one million sequenced T cells were regarded as lower bounds and underestimates. Compared with the aged group, the long-lived group had more naive CD4+ T cells, fewer expanded clones and increased TCR diversity, a pattern suggesting age selection. Conclusive comparison of naive and antigen-experienced compartments was prevented by the profiling of bulk unsorted PBMCs. The percentage of naive T cells measured by flow cytometry correlated strongly with observed TCR beta diversity. As age increased, observed TCR beta diversity per million T cells dropped in a roughly linear way, and a significant reduction was already evident by age about 40.

V loses 4 bases at its end and J loses 5 bases; junction bases beyond the gene matches: 5. The germline V gene gives CDR1 as SGHDN and CDR2 as FVKESK. CDR3 length: 14 amino acids, cysteine to phenylalanine. CDR3 DNA only is kept here, 42 bases in frame from base 1. This clonotype came up a few times. The antigen this receptor binds is unknown. Qualities for individual bases were not recorded, and no much larger clone is one base off. The library was made by 5' RACE. The data were produced on an Illumina HiSeq 2500. A second roughly 7 to 11 cycle PCR used a sample-barcoded 5' primer and a J-beta primer mix. A unique molecular identifier was introduced onto each TCR beta cDNA molecule by a template-switch 5' adaptor carrying 12 random nucleotides. Each sample yielded at least 2.5 million CDR3-containing paired-end reads. First-strand cDNA synthesis was performed from all RNA using the Mint cDNA synthesis kit, with priming by a TRBC-specific oligonucleotide. Following uracil-DNA glycosylase treatment, all cDNA underwent a first 18-cycle PCR with the universal primers M1SS and BC2_uni_R. Under the source paper's analysis protocol: For normalization, 1 million high-quality reads were randomly selected from each sample, with every read carrying a distinct molecular identifier. Instead of being binned into consensus sequences, reads that shared molecular identifiers were thrown out. CDR3 identification, clonotype clustering and error correction used MiTCR with a Q25 quality threshold and the strictest error-elimination algorithm. A nonparametric unseen species model using Euler transformation provided a lower-bound estimate of total TCR beta diversity. TCRdb took the public reads, trimmed them with fastp at Q25, ran MiXCR for clone calling and kept in-frame beta chains. Here each entry gathers all rows of one CDR3 protein and keeps the most common genes and DNA. The V and J calls here are based on TCRdb, not the publication. The sample includes more than 1.4 million distinct CDR3 sequences, with roughly 40% observed a single time. The top ten clonotypes cover 7.9% of the sample.

The approximately 39 donors, aged about 6 to 100 years, were systemically healthy Caucasian individuals from Russia. Ten milliliters of peripheral blood were collected from each donor into EDTA-treated Vacutainer tubes. Ficoll-Paque density-gradient centrifugation was used to isolate PBMCs, with at least 6 million obtained per sample. Total RNA was extracted from PBMCs with Trizol reagent, with at least 6 micrograms obtained per sample. For every donor, flow cytometry on a PBMC aliquot measured the percentage of naive CD45RAhigh/CD27high T cells. In this chain, TRBV14 is recombined with TRBJ2-5, and 9 junction bases match TRBD2. The origin of this receptor is a woman under 30 in good health. Sequenced: blood. For the CDR3, the sequence is CASSLGLASETQYF. The nucleotide sequence is given as TGTGCCAGCAGCCTGGGACTAGCTTCGGAGACCCAGTACTTC.